This T cell receptor beta chain was found in a study of cytomegalovirus exposure and HLA in healthy donors (dated by TCRdb to 2017 to 2019). At the level of the whole study: The 550 to 750 repertoires of the first cohort and the 120 or so validation repertoires were produced on the same platform, according to a later analysis. The study combined high-throughput TCR immunosequencing, statistical association of individual TCRs with disease status, and machine learning to predict cytomegalovirus infection status. Besides the first cohort of roughly 660 subjects, a separate validation cohort made up of roughly 120 different subjects was used. The study aimed to test whether cataloging public T cell receptors could reveal signatures of past pathogen exposure.

What the study reported, not specific to this receptor: According to the authors, the approach could potentially be generalized to other disease states and immunological phenotypes. The classifier was reported to diagnose cytomegalovirus status with high specificity and sensitivity in both the original cohort and the validation cohort. A later analysis found that TCRs clustered in the first cohort also tended to co-occur in the approximately 120 validation repertoires, with 90% to 95% of cluster scores above 0. Most TCR sequences were seen in very few donors, while some public TCRs were found in many individuals. The validation cohort had no HLA typing available for a later analysis, so co-occurrence within that cohort was assessed over all 120 or so repertoires. In the study, 150 to 200 TCR beta chains were listed as associated with cytomegalovirus. In vitro tests confirmed that three of the cytomegalovirus-associated TCR beta chains recognize cytomegalovirus antigens.

On this clone itself: The antigen it binds to is not known. It has no much larger one-base neighbor in the sample; base qualities were not kept.

Donors formed part of the validation cohort, which comprised over a hundred subjects and was distinct from the first cohort of under 800 subjects. Its CDR3 holds 17 amino acids, cysteine through phenylalanine. Here the CDR3 DNA is all that survives: 51 bases in frame from base 1. The germline V gene provides CDR1 SNHLY and CDR2 FYNNEI. Unmatched junction bases come to 13, with V trimmed by 4 bases and J by 8 bases. Library creation used the immunoSEQ multiplex PCR assay. In the authors' own workflow: A statistical classification framework was built to diagnose cytomegalovirus status from the catalog of TCR beta chain sequences. TCRdb limited this immuneACCESS table to in-frame rearrangements with V and J called. A share of clones is missing; checked studies link under half to unresolved V genes, and the rest is unexplained. That table furnishes V, J and clone size, whereas the DNA furnished D and trimming. The sample table contains 150,000 to 200,000 clones; only one count was recorded for 65% to 90% of them. 2% to 2.5% of the sample goes to the ten largest clones.

The sequence joins TRBV2 to TRBJ2-1; 11 central nucleotides agree with TRBD2. The TCR was taken from a woman in her late teens or twenties in good health and CMV-seronegative. The sequencing sample was made of PBMCs. The CDR3: CASSGRLAGIRVDEQFF. The nucleotide sequence is given as TGTGCCAGCAGTGGGAGACTAGCGGGAATTCGGGTGGATGAGCAGTTCTTC. Outside the CDR3, residues come from the reference TRBV2 and TRBJ2-1 proteins, so the full variable domain is: EPEVTQTPSHQVTQMGQEVILRCVPISNHLYFYWYRQILGQKVEFLVSFYNNEISEKSEIFDDQFSVERPDGSNFTLKIRSTKLEDSAMYFCASSGRLAGIRVDEQFFGPGTRLTVL.